The 5 T cell receptor beta chains below were found in one sample sequenced in a study of shared clonotypes between healthy human individuals. Produced via immunoSEQ multiplex PCR; TCRdb's table is partial and in-frame only. The repertoire holds a few million clones, about 92% seen once, with roughly 0.15% in the top ten. The specimen was naive CD4+ T cells sorted from blood. The subset denotes: CD45RA+ positively selected. Receptors were obtained from a man aged 18 to 29 in good health.

The chain carries TRBV7-2 and TRBJ2-7; either TRBD1 or TRBD2 may fit D (5 bases each). CDR1 is SGHTA and CDR2 is FQGNSA in the germline V gene. V lost 5 bases to trimming and J lost 2 bases, with 16 bases between them. This CDR3 has 15 residues. CDR3 protein: CASSPSWGTPYEQYF. The CDR3, as DNA: TGTGCCAGCAGCCCATCTTGGGGGACCCCCTACGAGCAGTACTTC.

The chain carries TRBV25-1 and TRBJ1-2, with 7 nucleotides matching TRBD1. Trimming cost V 4 bases and J 1 base; bases outside gene matches: 6. Germline V gene lookup returns CDR1 MGHDK and CDR2 SYGVNS. CDR3 length: 15 amino acids. DNA for the CDR3: TGTGCCAGCAGTGCCTCGACAGGGCTTAACTATGGCTACACCTTC. This translates into CASSASTGLNYGYTF.

The CDR3 loop reads CAISEVGDNEQFF. CDR3 in DNA: TGTGCCATCAGTGAGGTAGGGGACAATGAGCAGTTCTTC. The rearrangement uses TRBV10-3 and TRBJ2-1; a possible D gene is TRBD1 (5 bases). CDR3 length: 13 residues. Germline V gives CDR1 ENHRY, CDR2 SYGVKD. The V gene lost 2 bases and the J gene lost 5 bases, with 7 bases spanning the gap.

The V gene is TRBV9, the J gene TRBJ1-2, with TRBD1 identical over 8 bases. V dropped 0 bases and J dropped 2; count of bases not matched to a gene: 6. CDR1 and CDR2 from the germline V gene are SGDLS and YYNGEE. The CDR3 has 16 amino acids. The CDR3 sequence: CASSVALRTGNYGYTF. The CDR3 region has the DNA TGTGCCAGCAGCGTAGCCCTGAGGACAGGGAACTATGGCTACACCTTC.

This clone came up a few times. The chain joins TRBV29-1 to TRBJ1-5, with D unresolved. Germline V gene data show CDR1 as SQVTM and CDR2 as ANQGSEA. The CDR3 length is 15 residues. Trimming stripped 7 bases from V and 0 bases from J, with 16 bases between. This CDR3 is CSARVRGDSNQPQHF. The CDR3 DNA reads TGCAGCGCAAGAGTTCGGGGAGATAGCAATCAGCCCCAGCATTTT.